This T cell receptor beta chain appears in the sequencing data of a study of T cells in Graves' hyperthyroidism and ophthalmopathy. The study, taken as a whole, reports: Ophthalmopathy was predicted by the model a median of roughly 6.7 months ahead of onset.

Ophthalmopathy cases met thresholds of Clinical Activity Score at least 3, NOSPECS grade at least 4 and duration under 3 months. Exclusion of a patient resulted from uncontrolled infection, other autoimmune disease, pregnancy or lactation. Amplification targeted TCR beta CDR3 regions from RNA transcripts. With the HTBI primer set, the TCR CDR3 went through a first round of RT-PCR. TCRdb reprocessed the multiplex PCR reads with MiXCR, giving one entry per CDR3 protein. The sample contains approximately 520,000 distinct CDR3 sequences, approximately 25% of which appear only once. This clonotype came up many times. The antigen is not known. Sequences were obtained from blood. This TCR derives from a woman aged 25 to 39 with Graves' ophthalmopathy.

The CDR3 coding sequence is TGTGCCAGCAGTGTTTGGCCGGACCAGCCCCAGCATTTT. Translated, it gives CASSVWPDQPQHF. This chain joins TRBV2 and TRBJ1-5; D not certain. V lost 4 bases and J lost 7, with 11 bases in between. Germline V gene lookup returns CDR1 SNHLY and CDR2 FYNNEI. The CDR3 consists of 13 residues.